This T cell receptor (beta chain) was obtained from a study of T-cell memory formation after mild COVID-19. For the study at large: TCR clusters were largely donor specific. General study findings and limits: A balance of CD4 and CD8 characterized clones contracting day 15 to 85, whereas later expanders leaned CD4+. Pre-infection memory held some responding clones, suggesting pre-existing cross-reactive T cells responded. Largely, contracting CD4+ clones fell within CM and EM, and contracting CD8+ clones within EMRA.

TCRdb passed the 5' RACE reads through MiXCR, listing each CDR3 protein once. This table holds approximately 100,000 distinct CDR3 sequences, 15% to 20% found once. The CDR3 totals 15 residues. Per the germline V gene, CDR1 is MNHEY and CDR2 is SVGAGI. Trimming took off 7 bases at V and 1 base at J, with 15 bases between the two ends. About this clonotype itself: Its antigen is unknown.

The V gene is TRBV6-5, the J gene TRBJ2-3, with a weak D call TRBD2 (5 bases). Sample: PBMCs or a T cell subset sorted from them (not recorded which). This clonotype was sampled from an adult woman who had mild COVID-19 (a few samples of this study predate the infection). Cell type and time point are not known. The CDR3 DNA reads TGTGCCAGCACGGGTAGCGTGACGGGCACAGATACGCAGTATTTT. Amino acid sequence: CASTGSVTGTDTQYF.